Below, 23 T cell receptor beta chains from the same sample are listed, as sequenced in a study of cytomegalovirus exposure and HLA in healthy donors (TCRdb year 2017). The library relied on the immunoSEQ multiplex PCR assay. For the multiplex PCR, a mixture combining 60 forward primers for TCR Vbeta segments and 13 reverse primers for TCR Jbeta segments was used. The source is immuneACCESS, and TCRdb retained only in-frame sequences with V and J called. Part of the clones is not carried over; for the studies checked, unresolved V genes explain less than half of this, and the remainder is unexplained. In all, the sample holds 29,000 or so clones, and approximately 62% of those were seen once. The top ten hold around 40% of the sample. The specimen sequenced was PBMCs. All receptors come from a male donor in good health and CMV-seropositive.

This clone was observed a few times. The chain has TRBV11-2 and TRBJ1-2, with D hard to call. The CDR3 consists of 15 residues. Deletions cut 3 bases from V and 1 base from J, with 12 bases between. Germline-derived CDR1 and CDR2 are SGHAT and FQNNGV. The CDR3 DNA reads as TGTGCCAGCAGCTTGGCTCCAGGACTTAACTATGGCTACACCTTC. It encodes CASSLAPGLNYGYTF.

V gene TRBV4-1 combines with J gene TRBJ2-7, with TRBD2 matching over 7 bases. V lost 0 bases and J lost 6; bases outside the gene matches: 14. Germline CDR1 and CDR2: MGHRA and YSYEKL. The CDR3 has 17 residues. The CDR3 loop is CASSQDPTTSARLEQYF. Written as DNA, the CDR3 is TGCGCCAGCAGCCAAGATCCCACTACTAGCGCCCGGCTCGAGCAGTACTTC.

The chain couples TRBV29-1 to TRBJ2-3, with 10 bases lining up with TRBD2. CDR1 is SQVTM, CDR2 ANQGSEA, per germline. Trimming cost V 8 bases and J 2 bases; bases outside gene matches: 7. This CDR3 region has 14 residues. CDR3 sequence: CSTRTSGHTDTQYF. The CDR3 region has the DNA TGCAGCACCCGGACTAGCGGACACACAGATACGCAGTATTTT.

The table lists this clone with a few counts. Sequence at one end of the junction differs from germline and may be a read error. The J gene is TRBJ1-1, the V gene TRBV7-9; TRBD1 is a possible D gene (5 bases). This CDR3 contains 15 residues. Germline V CDR1 and CDR2: SEHNR, FQNEAQ (reference sequence). Here the CDR3 DNA reads TGTTCCAGCACCGAATTAGGGGAATTGAACACTGAAGCTTTCTTT. It encodes CSSTELGELNTEAFF.

This chain links TRBV6-5 with TRBJ1-6; 7 bases match TRBD1. V shed 6 bases, J shed 9 bases, and the junction held 8 bases outside the gene matches. This CDR3 is built from 14 residues. CDR1 and CDR2 (germline): MNHEY, SVGAGI. The CDR3 protein is CASRRDRYPSPLHF. The CDR3 nucleotides are TGTGCCAGCAGACGGGACAGATATCCTTCACCCCTCCACTTT.

This clone was detected only a few times. The V call is TRBV2, the J call TRBJ2-7; 9 bases fit TRBD1. CDR3 length: 14 amino acids. CDR1 is SNHLY and CDR2 is FYNNEI in the germline V gene. V trimming: 6 bases; J trimming: 7 bases; junction bases outside the gene matches: 10. CDR3 nucleotides: TGTGCCAGCAGCGGCCGGGACAGGGTATGGGAGCAGTACTTC. Protein: CASSGRDRVWEQYF.

The chain links TRBV10-3 to TRBJ1-4; 7 positions match TRBD1. The V gene's germline CDR1 is ENHRY and CDR2 SYGVKD. Unmatched junction bases numbered 8, after V lost 11 bases and J lost 5 bases. This CDR3 has 13 amino acids. CDR3 region: CAAQGGPNEKLFF. Written as DNA, the CDR3 is TGTGCCGCCCAAGGGGGCCCAAATGAAAAACTGTTTTTT.

The V gene is TRBV18, the J gene TRBJ1-1; 7 bases match TRBD1. Trimming took 3 bases from V and 5 from J; bases not matched to a gene: 6. Germline lookup yields CDR1 KGHSH and CDR2 LQKENI. The CDR3 runs to 14 residues. The CDR3 loop reads CASSPQQGNTEAFF. DNA of the CDR3: TGTGCCAGCTCACCCCAACAGGGGAATACTGAAGCTTTCTTT.

The V and J genes are TRBV28 and TRBJ1-5, with D perhaps matching TRBD1 (6 bases). CDR3 length equals 15 residues. From germline, CDR1 is MDHEN and CDR2 SYDVKM. Trimming removed 4 bases from V and 5 bases from J, with 15 bases in between. CDR3 residues: CASSSPQGPDQPQHF. For the CDR3, the DNA is TGTGCCAGCAGTTCACCTCAGGGGCCAGATCAGCCCCAGCATTTT.

This clone was detected once. The rearrangement uses TRBV12-5 and TRBJ2-1; D uncertain. There are 15 residues in the CDR3. The germline V gene has CDR1 LGHNT and CDR2 FRNRAP. The V end lost 1 base, the J end lost 7 bases, and 14 bases lay between the germline ends. In DNA form, the CDR3 reads TGTGCTAGTGGTTTGGGGAGTTCGTTTCGTAATGAGCAGTTCTTC. Its protein is CASGLGSSFRNEQFF.

This chain joins TRBV15 and TRBJ1-5, with a tentative D call TRBD1 (5 bases). The CDR3 is 17 amino acids. The germline CDR1 and CDR2 sequences are LNHNV and YYDKDF (reference sequence). V gave up 1 base and J gave up 6 bases, with 19 bases separating them. This CDR3 reads CATSRVSGRGFGQPQHF. The CDR3, as DNA: TGTGCCACCAGCAGAGTTTCAGGAAGGGGATTTGGTCAGCCCCAGCATTTT.

The rearrangement uses TRBV6-5 and TRBJ2-1, with TRBD2 matching 14 bases. J lost 8 bases, V lost 0 bases, and 3 bases had no gene match. The germline V gene has CDR1 MNHEY and CDR2 SVGAGI. The CDR3 is 16 residues long. Here the CDR3 reads CASSYSTSGRADEQFF. CDR3 sequence (DNA): TGTGCCAGCAGTTACTCGACTAGCGGGAGGGCGGATGAGCAGTTCTTC.

This clone was counted between two and nine times. The chain joins TRBV4-1 to TRBJ1-5; D is possibly TRBD1 (5 bases). This CDR3 is built from 14 residues. Germline assignment: CDR1 MGHRA and CDR2 YSYEKL. With 0 bases removed from V and 7 bases from J, the gap between germline ends came to 10 bases. DNA of the CDR3: TGCGCCAGCAGCCAAGAACAGGTACGCCAGCCCCAGCATTTT. Encoded protein: CASSQEQVRQPQHF.

The rearrangement links TRBV4-1 to TRBJ2-7; 11 positions agree with TRBD1. The germline V gene encodes CDR1 MGHRA and CDR2 YSYEKL. Trimming cost V 2 bases and J 5 bases; bases outside gene matches: 5. The CDR3 is 15 amino acids. CDR3 DNA sequence: TGCGCCAGCAGCCAAATGGGGGACAGGGGGGACGAGCAGTACTTC. Residues: CASSQMGDRGDEQYF.

This clone has just a few counts. The genes are TRBV2 and TRBJ2-6; D is undetermined. The CDR3 runs to 15 residues. Germline loops: CDR1 SNHLY, CDR2 FYNNEI. Trimming left V 3 bases short and J 1 base short, with 7 bases between. This CDR3 is CASSEKESGANVLTF. The CDR3 coding sequence is TGTGCCAGCAGTGAGAAGGAGTCTGGGGCCAACGTCCTGACTTTC.

J is TRBJ1-5 and V is TRBV6-5; 8 bases are shared with TRBD1. CDR1 MNHEY and CDR2 SVGAGI come from the germline V gene. There are 14 residues in the CDR3. Trimming cost V 4 bases and J 4 bases; bases outside gene matches: 3. Here the CDR3 DNA reads TGTGCCAGCAGTTGGGACAGGACAAATCAGCCCCAGCATTTT. Translating gives CASSWDRTNQPQHF.

The V call is TRBV7-7, the J call TRBJ1-1; D is unclear. The CDR3 length is 14 residues. Per germline, CDR1 SSHAT and CDR2 FNYEAQ (reference sequence). Trimming took 3 bases from V and 1 from J, leaving 9 bases between them. This CDR3 is CASSLGGENTEAFF. The CDR3 bases are TGTGCCAGCAGCTTGGGTGGAGAGAACACTGAAGCTTTCTTT.

The rearrangement joins TRBV5-4 to TRBJ2-1, with a possible D match to TRBD2 (7 bases). The CDR3 contains 15 residues. V dropped 3 bases and J dropped 3 bases, with 13 bases sitting between them. Per germline, CDR1 SGHNT and CDR2 YYREEE (reference sequence). This CDR3 reads CASSSGGRGYNEQFF. CDR3 DNA: TGTGCCAGCAGCTCCGGGGGGCGGGGCTACAATGAGCAGTTCTTC.

This chain uses TRBV5-1 with TRBJ1-1; maybe TRBD1 (5 bases). Germline lookup yields CDR1 SGHRS and CDR2 YFSETQ. CDR3 size: 12 residues. Trimming left V 4 bases short and J 6 bases short, with 10 bases between. The CDR3 DNA follows: TGCGCCAGCAGCAGGCCGGGGGCTGAAGCTTTCTTT. Amino acid sequence: CASSRPGAEAFF.

This chain joins TRBV4-1 and TRBJ1-1; D uncertain. V lost 0 bases and J 4 bases, leaving 12 bases between the germline ends. Germline CDR1 reads MGHRA; CDR2 reads YSYEKL. CDR3 length equals 15 residues. The CDR3 is CASSQEATDRTEAFF. The CDR3 nucleotides read TGCGCCAGCAGCCAAGAAGCGACCGACCGCACTGAAGCTTTCTTT.

Note on this clone: Other DNA sequences from this sample encode an identical CDR3 as well. The J gene is TRBJ1-4, the V gene TRBV7-9; 8 nucleotides agree with TRBD1. Germline V gene data show CDR1 as SEHNR and CDR2 as FQNEAQ (reference sequence). This CDR3 spans 15 amino acids. J lost 5 bases, V lost 3 bases, and 5 bases had no gene match. CDR3 protein: CASSFDRGSNEKLFF. Here the CDR3 DNA reads TGTGCCAGCAGCTTCGACAGGGGATCCAATGAAAAACTGTTTTTT.

The J gene is TRBJ1-2, the V gene TRBV5-5; 9 nucleotides match TRBD1. Germline-derived CDR1 and CDR2 are SGHKS and YYEKEE (reference sequence). J gave up 8 bases and V 0 bases, and 2 bases lay outside the gene matches. This CDR3 contains 13 residues. CDR3 amino acids: CASSLGTGVGYTF. The DNA of the CDR3 is TGTGCCAGCAGCTTGGGGACAGGGGTAGGCTACACCTTC.

This chain links TRBV27 with TRBJ2-7; D possibly corresponds to TRBD1 (5 bases). V lost 3 bases and J lost 2, with 8 bases in between. The CDR3 has 13 residues. Germline CDR1 and CDR2: MNHEY and SMNVEV (reference sequence). The CDR3 coding sequence is TGTGCCAGCAGTTTGCAGGGTGCCTACGAGCAGTACTTC. It specifies CASSLQGAYEQYF.